This is a list of T cell receptor beta chains from one sample in a study of blood T cell repertoires in COVID-19. Sequenced by immunoSEQ multiplex PCR; TCRdb stores in-frame clones only, minus some. Here the sample spans under 250,000 clones, around 85% being singletons. Sequencing input: peripheral blood. Receptor source: a man between 60 and 75 years old with acute or convalescent COVID-19. Both conserved end residues are part of each CDR3. Fields, in order: clone size, D gene, J gene, V gene, CDR3 protein, CDR3 DNA. D genes are given only for firm matches. Clone sizes are given selectively: once, few, many, or a class where the clone is expanded.

clone_size: -
d_call: -
j_call: TRBJ2-2
v_call: TRBV4-3
cdr3_aa: CASSQDLRVDYAGELFF
cdr3_nt: TGCGCCAGCAGCCAAGATCTAAGAGTGGACTACGCCGGGGAGCTGTTTTTT

clone_size: -
d_call: -
j_call: TRBJ1-6
v_call: TRBV30
cdr3_aa: CAWGNPGISPLHF
cdr3_nt: TGTGCCTGGGGCAACCCAGGGATATCACCCCTCCACTTT

clone_size: -
d_call: -
j_call: TRBJ2-2
v_call: TRBV6-1
cdr3_aa: CASSERVAGELFF
cdr3_nt: TGTGCCAGCAGTGAGCGGGTCGCCGGGGAGCTGTTTTTT

clone_size: -
d_call: -
j_call: TRBJ2-7
v_call: TRBV2
cdr3_aa: CASSEMGTTYEQYF
cdr3_nt: TGTGCCAGCAGTGAAATGGGGACAACCTACGAGCAGTACTTC

clone_size: -
d_call: -
j_call: TRBJ2-2
v_call: TRBV5-1
cdr3_aa: CASSLGGKNTGELFF
cdr3_nt: TGCGCCAGCAGCTTGGGAGGAAAGAACACCGGGGAGCTGTTTTTT

clone_size: -
d_call: TRBD1
j_call: TRBJ1-6
v_call: TRBV5-3
cdr3_aa: CARSDTGTGDSPLHF
cdr3_nt: TGTGCCAGAAGCGACACCGGGACAGGGGATTCACCCCTCCACTTT

clone_size: -
d_call: -
j_call: TRBJ2-3
v_call: TRBV30
cdr3_aa: CAWSVALPTQYF
cdr3_nt: TGTGCCTGGAGTGTAGCCCTTCCTACGCAGTATTTT

clone_size: few
d_call: -
j_call: TRBJ1-3
v_call: TRBV27
cdr3_aa: CASGRVPPGNTIYF
cdr3_nt: TGTGCCAGCGGCCGGGTTCCCCCTGGAAACACCATATATTTT

clone_size: -
d_call: TRBD2
j_call: TRBJ2-3
v_call: TRBV11-2
cdr3_aa: CASSVGTSGRTDTQYF
cdr3_nt: TGTGCCAGCAGTGTCGGGACTAGCGGGAGAACAGATACGCAGTATTTT

clone_size: few
d_call: -
j_call: TRBJ1-6
v_call: TRBV3-1/TRBV3-2
cdr3_aa: CASSQEPSNSPLHF
cdr3_nt: TGTGCCAGCAGCCAAGAACCCAGTAATTCACCCCTCCACTTT

clone_size: once
d_call: TRBD1
j_call: TRBJ1-3
v_call: TRBV7-2
cdr3_aa: CASSSSTGGGSGNTIYF
cdr3_nt: TGTGCCAGCAGCTCGTCGACAGGGGGAGGGTCTGGAAACACCATATATTTT

clone_size: -
d_call: -
j_call: TRBJ1-6
v_call: TRBV6-6
cdr3_aa: CASSYLGQGNSPLHF
cdr3_nt: TGTGCCAGCAGTTACTTGGGCCAGGGGAATTCACCCCTCCACTTT

clone_size: -
d_call: TRBD2
j_call: TRBJ2-3
v_call: TRBV11-3
cdr3_aa: CASSPSGSGGTDTQYF
cdr3_nt: TGTGCCAGCAGTCCCAGCGGGAGCGGGGGCACAGATACGCAGTATTTT

clone_size: -
d_call: -
j_call: TRBJ1-2
v_call: TRBV18
cdr3_aa: CASSPALEGYTF
cdr3_nt: TGTGCCAGCTCACCCGCACTAGAGGGCTACACCTTC